Following are 13 T cell receptor beta chains from one sample sequenced in a study of shared clonotypes between healthy human individuals. Using immunoSEQ multiplex PCR, the repertoire was profiled, and TCRdb retains in-frame clones only, with some absent. The sample has 2 million to 2.5 million clones; 85% to 95% are singletons. Specimen: naive CD4+ T cells from PBMCs. This sample's subset: CD45RA+ positively selected. Source of these receptors: a young man in good health. Some clones in this sample may be carry-over from other donors' samples.

This clone was seen just once. The V call is TRBV19, the J call TRBJ2-5, with 7 bases matching TRBD1. The length of the CDR3 is 15 residues. Germline V gives CDR1 LNHDA, CDR2 SQIVND (reference sequence). Trimming cost V 6 bases and J 5 bases; bases outside gene matches: 12. For the CDR3, the DNA is TGTGCCAGTAGGAAGAACAGGGGACCCCGGGAGACCCAGTACTTC. Its protein product is CASRKNRGPRETQYF.

The genes are TRBV28 and TRBJ2-7, with 8 nucleotides matching TRBD1. The CDR3 loop spans 12 amino acids. Germline values: CDR1 MDHEN, CDR2 SYDVKM. Losses at the gene ends were 7 bases for V and 7 bases for J; bases not matched to a gene: 6. CDR3 in amino acids: CASKAGGDEQYF. In DNA form, the CDR3 reads TGTGCCAGCAAGGCAGGGGGCGATGAGCAGTACTTC.

The rearrangement links TRBV7-2 to TRBJ2-3; D unresolved. The CDR3 extends over 15 amino acids. The germline gives CDR1 SGHTA, CDR2 FQGNSA. V dropped 1 base and J dropped 3 bases, with 11 bases sitting between them. The CDR3: CASSLEGWGTDTQYF. For the CDR3, the DNA is TGTGCCAGCAGCTTAGAGGGTTGGGGTACAGATACGCAGTATTTT.

The V call is TRBV7-8, the J call TRBJ1-5; 10 positions match TRBD1. The germline V gene encodes CDR1 SGHVS and CDR2 FQNEAQ. CDR3 size: 15 residues. The V gene end was trimmed by 5 bases and the J gene end by 7 bases; junction bases not matched to a gene: 8. CDR3 in amino acids: CASSPGDRGTQPQHF. For the CDR3, the DNA is TGTGCCAGCAGCCCAGGGGACAGGGGAACCCAGCCCCAGCATTTT.

The chain recombines TRBV10-3 with TRBJ2-3, with 12 bases that match TRBD1. This CDR3 has 15 residues. CDR1 and CDR2 (germline): ENHRY, SYGVKD. With V trimmed by 4 bases and J by 7 bases, 6 bases remained unmatched. The CDR3 nucleotides read TGTGCCATCAGTGTGGGACAGGGGGCCCCCCATACGCAGTATTTT. It specifies CAISVGQGAPHTQYF.

The chain employs TRBV6-1 and TRBJ1-5; D not resolved. The V end lost 1 base, the J end lost 6 bases, and 13 bases lay between the germline ends. The CDR3 totals 15 residues. Germline V gene sequence: CDR1 MNHNS, CDR2 SASEGT. The CDR3 protein is CASSEGAQWVQPQHF. DNA of the CDR3: TGTGCCAGCAGTGAAGGGGCTCAGTGGGTTCAGCCCCAGCATTTT.

This clone was seen more than once but under ten times. The sample carries other DNA sequences with the same CDR3. This chain's CDR3 is CASSPMVGELFF. The CDR3 DNA reads as TGTGCCAGCTCACCAATGGTCGGGGAGCTGTTTTTT. V usage is TRBV18 and J usage is TRBJ2-2; D remains unclear. Between the trimmed V and J ends, which lost 2 bases and 7 bases, there was a span of 5 bases. The length of the CDR3 is 12 residues. In germline, CDR1 is KGHSH, CDR2 LQKENI.

The rearrangement joins TRBV5-1 to TRBJ2-1; 7 bases align to TRBD2. The germline gives CDR1 SGHRS, CDR2 YFSETQ. This CDR3 spans 14 amino acids. The V segment lost 4 bases and the J segment 8 bases; nucleotides outside the gene matches: 9. The CDR3 DNA reads as TGCGCCAGCAGCGGCGGACTAGTTTATGATGAGCAGTTCTTC. It is translated as CASSGGLVYDEQFF.

Written as DNA, the CDR3 is TGTGCCAGCACCTCAGGAGGGACAGCCGGTAGTCAGCCCCAGCATTTT. It codes for CASTSGGTAGSQPQHF. The chain has TRBV28 and TRBJ1-5, with 7 bases identical to TRBD1. The germline V gene has CDR1 MDHEN and CDR2 SYDVKM. Unmatched junction bases numbered 15, after V lost 7 bases and J lost 6 bases. This CDR3 region has 16 residues.

The DNA for the CDR3 is TGCGCCAGCAGTCACGGGAGACTAGCGGGGCAAGAGACCCAGTACTTC. It encodes CASSHGRLAGQETQYF. The V and J genes are TRBV23-1 and TRBJ2-5, with 11 bases aligning to TRBD2. TRBV23-1 is identified as an open reading frame with a role that is uncertain. Germline trimming cut 3 bases from V and 2 bases from J; bases unmatched to any gene: 5. This CDR3 spans 16 amino acids.

The V call is TRBV7-2, the J call TRBJ2-5, with 7 positions matching TRBD1. CDR3 length: 15 residues. From germline, CDR1 is SGHTA and CDR2 FQGNSA. Germline trimming cut 1 base from V and 5 bases from J; bases unmatched to any gene: 7. The CDR3 bases are TGTGCCAGCAGCTTAGGGGGACAGCTGGGGGAGACCCAGTACTTC. Protein: CASSLGGQLGETQYF. Full variable domain (missing parts from reference TRBV7-2 and TRBJ2-5): GAGVSQSPSNKVTEKGKDVELRCDPISGHTALYWYRQSLGQGLEFLIYFQGNSAPDKSGLPSDRFSAERTGGSVSTLTIQRTQQEDSAVYLCASSLGGQLGETQYFGPGTRLLVL.

The chain links TRBV4-1 to TRBJ2-2; D remains unclear. Looked up from germline, CDR1 is MGHRA and CDR2 is YSYEKL. Trimming shortened V by 3 bases and J by 8 bases, and 7 bases separated the two germline ends. The CDR3 is 12 amino acids. CDR3: CASSHPLGELFF. The DNA of the CDR3 is TGCGCCAGCAGCCACCCCCTGGGGGAGCTGTTTTTT.

Regarding this clone: The junction differs from germline at one of its ends, possibly a read error. The rearrangement links TRBV5-6 to TRBJ1-2; 8 nucleotides line up with TRBD1. Germline V CDR1 and CDR2: SGHDT, YYEEEE. The CDR3 is made up of 13 amino acids. The CDR3 loop is CASSRQQGGGCTF. The CDR3 nucleotides are TGTGCCAGCAGCCGTCAACAGGGGGGTGGCTGCACCTTC.